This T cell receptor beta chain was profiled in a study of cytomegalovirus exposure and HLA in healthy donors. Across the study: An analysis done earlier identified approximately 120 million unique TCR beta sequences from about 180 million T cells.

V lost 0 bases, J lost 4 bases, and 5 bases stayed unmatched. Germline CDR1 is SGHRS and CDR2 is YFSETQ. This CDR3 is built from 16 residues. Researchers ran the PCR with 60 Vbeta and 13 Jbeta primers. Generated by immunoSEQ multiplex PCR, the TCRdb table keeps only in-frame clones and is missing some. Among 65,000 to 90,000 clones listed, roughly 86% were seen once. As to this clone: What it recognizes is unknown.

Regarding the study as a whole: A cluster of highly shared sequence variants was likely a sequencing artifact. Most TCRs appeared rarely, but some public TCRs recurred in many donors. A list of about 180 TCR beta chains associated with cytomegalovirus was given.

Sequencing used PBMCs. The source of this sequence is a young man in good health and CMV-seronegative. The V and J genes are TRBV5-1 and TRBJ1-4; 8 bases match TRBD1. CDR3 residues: CASSLGQGAVNEKLFF. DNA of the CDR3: TGCGCCAGCAGCTTGGGGCAGGGGGCCGTTAATGAAAAACTGTTTTTT.